This is a list of T cell receptor beta chains from one sample in a study of Ad26.COV2.S vaccination and SARS-CoV-2 variants. Some clones are missing from TCRdb's copy, which holds only in-frame ones; the method was immunoSEQ multiplex PCR. The sample contains 450,000 to 550,000 clones, about 88% of which appear only once. This material consisted of peripheral blood, taken in a trial of Ad26.COV2.S vaccine versus placebo. All receptors derive from a person aged 18-60 years who received the Ad26.COV2.S COVID-19 vaccine or a placebo. Both conserved end residues are trimmed from each CDR3.

length | V | CDR3
13 | TRBV9 | ASSVDGQGVHEQY
12 | TRBV5-1 | ASSDGQGEYGYT
10 | TRBV6-2/TRBV6-3 | ASSYLNTEAF
15 | TRBV5-5 | ASSLASAPGQTYEQY
13 | TRBV5-4 | ASSLRDMGANVLT
16 | TRBV6-2/TRBV6-3 | ASSYIREVMVKGETQY
8 | TRBV29-1 | SVSTTEAF
15 | TRBV15 | ATSRDKRSSGANVLT
13 | TRBV7-2 | ASSDRGAVNGGYT
11 | TRBV7-9 | ASSSGGDYEQY
11 | TRBV28 | ASSFRNRGQQY
13 | TRBV6-5 | ASSYSFLTNTEAF
9 | TRBV29-1 | SVAFNYGYT
11 | TRBV7-9 | ASSWTGKGGYT
13 | TRBV7-3 | ASSSLAGVRNEQF
12 | TRBV7-9 | ASSPKGGGGELF